The present TCR beta chain was sequenced within a study of vaccination and CD4 T cells after COVID-19. Treatment specified: approximately nine-day PBMC culture with coronavirus spike peptide pools or control peptides (ViraFEST assay). Cultured CD4+ T cells had their DNA profiled by the Oncomine TCR Beta short-read assay. MiXCR, applied by TCRdb to the PCR reads, yields one record per CDR3 protein. The sample yields roughly 19,000 distinct CDR3 sequences, approximately 61% seen once. The V gene's germline CDR1 is SGHTA and CDR2 FQGNSA. CDR3 size: 15 residues. V shed 2 bases and J 2 bases; nucleotides not matched to a gene: 2. This clonotype was counted only a few times. Its specificity is unknown.

This TCR came from a human donor who had recovered from COVID-19. V gene TRBV7-2 combines with J gene TRBJ2-7; 11 bases are a match to TRBD2. The sequencing sample was made of CD4+ T cells from blood, cultured in vitro. CDR3 DNA: TGTGCCAGCAGCTTAACTAGCGGGGGTGCCTACGAGCAGTACTTC. Residues: CASSLTSGGAYEQYF. Based on the CDR3 plus reference TRBV7-2 and TRBJ2-7, the full variable domain is GAGVSQSPSNKVTEKGKDVELRCDPISGHTALYWYRQSLGQGLEFLIYFQGNSAPDKSGLPSDRFSAERTGGSVSTLTIQRTQQEDSAVYLCASSLTSGGAYEQYFGPGTRLTVT.